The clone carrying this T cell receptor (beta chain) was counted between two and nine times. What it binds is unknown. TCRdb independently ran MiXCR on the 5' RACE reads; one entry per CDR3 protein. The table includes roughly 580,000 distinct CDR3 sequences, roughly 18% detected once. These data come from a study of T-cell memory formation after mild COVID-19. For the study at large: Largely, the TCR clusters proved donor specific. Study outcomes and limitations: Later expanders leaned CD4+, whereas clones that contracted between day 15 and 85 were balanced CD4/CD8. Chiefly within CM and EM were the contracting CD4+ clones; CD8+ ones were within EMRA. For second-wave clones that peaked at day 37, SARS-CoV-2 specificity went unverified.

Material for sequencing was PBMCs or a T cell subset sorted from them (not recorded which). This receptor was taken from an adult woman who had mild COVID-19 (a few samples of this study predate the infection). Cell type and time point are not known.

The CDR3 DNA is TGTGCCACCAGTGACCGTACGCAAGAGACCCAGTACTTC. It yields the protein CATSDRTQETQYF. The chain uses TRBV24-1 and TRBJ2-5; D not resolved. Germline CDR1 is KGHDR and CDR2 is SFDVKD. This CDR3 is built from 13 residues. V was clipped by 4 bases and J by 2 bases, with 7 bases between them.